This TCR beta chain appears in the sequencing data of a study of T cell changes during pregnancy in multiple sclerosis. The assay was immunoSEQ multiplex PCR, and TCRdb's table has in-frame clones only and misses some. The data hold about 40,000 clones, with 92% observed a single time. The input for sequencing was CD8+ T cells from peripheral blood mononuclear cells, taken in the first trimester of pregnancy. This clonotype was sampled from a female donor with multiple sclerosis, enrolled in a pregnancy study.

The CDR3 DNA sequence: TGTGCCAGCAGCCAAGAGCCTAGTGTCACTGAAGCTTTCTTT. Translated: CASSQEPSVTEAFF. The chain recombines TRBV14 with TRBJ1-1, with D unresolved. Germline V gene sequence: CDR1 SGHDN, CDR2 FVKESK. The CDR3 has 14 residues. The germline V and J ends were trimmed by 0 bases and 4 bases, with 9 bases remaining between them.